This TCR beta chain originates from a study of Ad26.COV2.S vaccination and SARS-CoV-2 variants. Looking at the study overall: The vaccine Ad26.COV2.S was put into the muscle once, or twice with 56 days between. Study-wide points: People who got the vaccine or the placebo had similar non-spike TCR breadth.

Trimming cost V 6 bases and J 5 bases; bases outside gene matches: 8. The CDR3 is 14 residues long. Germline V gene data show CDR1 as MNHNY and CDR2 as SVGAGI (reference sequence). TCRdb's copy holds only in-frame clones and misses some; the assay was immunoSEQ multiplex PCR. The sample has hundreds of thousands of clones, roughly 85% seen once. Of note for this clone: The target antigen is unknown.

Treatment denoted: about 20 received Ad26.COV2.S at low or high dose, single or two shots; 5 received placebo; per-sample allocation not given. It was on day 63 after the first vaccine or placebo injection that samples were taken. The sequence was collected from a person aged 18 to 59 who received the Ad26.COV2.S COVID-19 vaccine or a placebo. The sequences come from peripheral blood, collected in a trial of Ad26.COV2.S vaccine versus placebo. The chain combines TRBV6-6 with TRBJ2-3, with 7 bases aligning to TRBD1. The CDR3 bases are TGTGCCAGCAGCTCGACAGGGTCCAGAGATACGCAGTATTTT. Translation gives CASSSTGSRDTQYF.